Sequencing of this T cell receptor beta chain was carried out in a study of T cells after yellow fever vaccination. General study results and limits: Researchers report a weaker secondary response that nonetheless peaked faster, day 5 versus 15.

The table lists this clonotype with a few counts. Its specificity is unknown. The V gene's germline CDR1 is LGHNA and CDR2 YSLEER. V lost 4 bases to trimming and J lost 1 base, with 17 bases between them. This CDR3 is 17 amino acids long. TCRdb reanalysed the 5' RACE reads using MiXCR and keeps one entry per CDR3 protein. The data contain under 550,000 distinct CDR3 sequences, 20% to 25% of them singletons. This receptor was taken from a man younger than 35 who received the YFV17D yellow fever vaccine. The specimen comprised PBMCs, sampled roughly 20 days after the first yellow fever vaccination. The chain couples TRBV4-3 to TRBJ2-1; the D is unclear. The DNA of the CDR3 is TGCGCCAGCAGCCCGGGCACCCCGTCGAGGTCCTACAATGAGCAGTTCTTC. This encodes CASSPGTPSRSYNEQFF.